The TCR beta chain under discussion was sequenced for a study of T cell changes during pregnancy in multiple sclerosis. The CDR3 length is 16 residues. J gave up 7 bases and V 0 bases, and 6 bases lay outside the gene matches. CDR1 is MGHRA, CDR2 YSYEKL, per germline. Measured with immunoSEQ multiplex PCR; TCRdb has only the in-frame clones, and not every one. Among 100,000 or so clones listed, roughly 91% were seen once. The TCR comes from a female donor with multiple sclerosis, enrolled in a pregnancy study. The sequenced sample was peripheral blood, obtained in the first trimester of pregnancy. The chain combines TRBV4-1 with TRBJ2-1; 10 bases are a match to TRBD1. In nucleotides, the CDR3 is TGCGCCAGCAGCCAAGAGACGGACAGGGGGTTAAATGAGCAGTTCTTC. Encoded protein: CASSQETDRGLNEQFF.